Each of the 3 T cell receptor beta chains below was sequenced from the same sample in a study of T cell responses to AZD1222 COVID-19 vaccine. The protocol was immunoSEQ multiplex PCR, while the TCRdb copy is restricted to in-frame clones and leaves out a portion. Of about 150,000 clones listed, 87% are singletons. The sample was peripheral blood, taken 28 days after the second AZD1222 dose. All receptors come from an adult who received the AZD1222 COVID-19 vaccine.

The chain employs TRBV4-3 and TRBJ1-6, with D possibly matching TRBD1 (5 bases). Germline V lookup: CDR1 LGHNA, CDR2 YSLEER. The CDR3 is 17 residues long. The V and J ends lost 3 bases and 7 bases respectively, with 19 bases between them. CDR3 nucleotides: TGCGCCAGCAGCCAGGGGACCGGGGGAGGGCCGAATTCACCCCTCCACTTT. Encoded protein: CASSQGTGGGPNSPLHF.

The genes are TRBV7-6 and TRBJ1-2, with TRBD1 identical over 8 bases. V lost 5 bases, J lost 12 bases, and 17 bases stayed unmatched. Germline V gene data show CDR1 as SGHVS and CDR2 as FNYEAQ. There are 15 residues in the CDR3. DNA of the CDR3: TGTGCCAGCAGCCAGGCCGCGTCAGGGGGCCCTGGGGACACCTTC. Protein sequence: CASSQAASGGPGDTF.

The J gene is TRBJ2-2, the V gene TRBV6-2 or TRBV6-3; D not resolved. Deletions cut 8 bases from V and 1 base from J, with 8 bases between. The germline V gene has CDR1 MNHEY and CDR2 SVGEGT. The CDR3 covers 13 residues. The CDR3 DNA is TGTGCCAGCGGCCACAAGAACACCGGGGAGCTGTTTTTT. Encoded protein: CASGHKNTGELFF.